Below are 28 T cell receptor beta chains sequenced from a single sample in a study of blood T cell repertoires in COVID-19. The repertoire was sequenced with immunoSEQ multiplex PCR; TCRdb's copy has only in-frame clones and lacks some. The data contain 210,000 or so clones, 75% to 90% of them seen just once; the ten biggest clones take up 2% to 3%. Sequenced sample: peripheral blood. These receptors came from a man aged 30 to 45 with COVID-19, enrolled during active disease.

The gene calls are TRBV7-2 and TRBJ2-4, with 16 bases aligning to TRBD2. This CDR3 has 19 residues. Germline CDR1 and CDR2: SGHTA and FQGNSA. The V gene end was trimmed by 0 bases and the J gene end by 0 bases; junction bases not matched to a gene: 2. For the CDR3, the DNA is TGTGCCAGCAGCTTAGCGGGACTAGCGGGGGGGCTAGCCAAAAACATTCAGTACTTC. It is translated as CASSLAGLAGGLAKNIQYF.

V is TRBV7-9 and J is TRBJ2-3; D unclear. Germline V gene data show CDR1 as SEHNR and CDR2 as FQNEAQ (reference sequence). V was trimmed by 3 bases and J by 0 bases, leaving 10 bases between them. The CDR3 spans 15 residues. In DNA form, the CDR3 reads TGTGCCAGCAGCTTGCAGATGTCTAGCACAGATACGCAGTATTTT. It is translated as CASSLQMSSTDTQYF.

J is TRBJ2-1 and V is TRBV5-4; 10 bases fit TRBD2. Looked up from germline, CDR1 is SGHNT and CDR2 is YYREEE (reference sequence). The CDR3 is 15 amino acids. V shed 4 bases and J 4 bases; nucleotides not matched to a gene: 5. The CDR3, as DNA: TGTGCCAGCAGCCCTAGCGGGGGCGTATACAATGAGCAGTTCTTC. Translating gives CASSPSGGVYNEQFF.

J is TRBJ1-2 and V is TRBV9; D possibly corresponds to TRBD1 (5 bases). V dropped 0 bases and J dropped 7 bases, with 19 bases sitting between them. Looked up from germline, CDR1 is SGDLS and CDR2 is YYNGEE. The CDR3 covers 16 residues. CDR3 bases: TGTGCCAGCAGCGTAGGCCCTTCTGGCGGGGGTGGTGGCTACACCTTC. Protein sequence: CASSVGPSGGGGGYTF.

The rearrangement uses TRBV29-1 and TRBJ2-2, with D unclear. Trimming left V 7 bases short and J 4 bases short, with 10 bases between. The germline gives CDR1 SQVTM, CDR2 ANQGSEA. This CDR3 has 12 residues. In DNA form, the CDR3 reads TGCAGCGCGGGCTCGGGCACCGGGGAGCTGTTTTTT. It translates to CSAGSGTGELFF.

V gene TRBV19 combines with J gene TRBJ2-3; weak D call: TRBD1 (6 bases). The V gene's germline CDR1 is LNHDA and CDR2 SQIVND (reference sequence). The CDR3 totals 14 residues. Trimming removed 7 bases from V and 6 bases from J, with 17 bases in between. CDR3 sequence: CASTPTGALDTQYF. The DNA of the CDR3 is TGTGCCAGTACCCCGACAGGCGCCCTGGATACGCAGTATTTT.

The J gene is TRBJ1-5, the V gene TRBV21-1; the D call in the table, TRBD1, was not verified against the DNA. TRBV21-1 is shown as a pseudogene. The CDR3 runs 15 residues. The CDR3 DNA follows: TGTGCCAGCAGCATTGTTAGGGGGTACGTTCAGCCCCAGCATTTT. As protein: CASSIVRGYVQPQHF.

The chain employs TRBV3-1 (or the pseudogene TRBV3-2) and TRBJ2-7, with 7 bases fitting TRBD2. The CDR3 is 16 residues long. J lost 4 bases, V lost 0 bases, and 9 bases had no gene match. The V gene's germline CDR1 is LGHDT and CDR2 YNNKEL (reference sequence). CDR3 loop: CASSQDFQRGRYEQYF. CDR3 bases: TGTGCCAGCAGCCAAGACTTCCAGCGGGGTCGGTACGAGCAGTACTTC.

The count of this clone is one. The V and J genes are TRBV4-2 and TRBJ2-7; D not certain. Germline-derived CDR1 and CDR2 are LGHNA and YNFKEQ. This CDR3 spans 19 amino acids. The V and J ends lost 0 bases and 3 bases respectively, with 24 bases between them. The CDR3 nucleotides are TGTGCCAGCAGCCAAGAGTGGCAGGATAACTCCCCCCATTTCTACGAGCAGTACTTC. It encodes CASSQEWQDNSPHFYEQYF.

The genes are TRBV28 and TRBJ2-7; 9 bases map to TRBD2. The V gene's germline CDR1 is MDHEN and CDR2 SYDVKM. Trimming at V came to 2 bases and at J to 1 base, leaving 6 bases not matched to a gene. The CDR3 is made up of 16 amino acids. For the CDR3, the DNA is TGTGCCAGCAGTTTAAGACTAGCGGTATTATCCTACGAGCAGTACTTC. It codes for CASSLRLAVLSYEQYF.

The chain couples TRBV7-6 to TRBJ2-1; TRBD1 matches 7 bases. CDR1 is SGHVS, CDR2 FNYEAQ, per germline. The CDR3 has 18 amino acids. Trimming removed 1 base from V and 4 bases from J; junction bases left unmatched: 13. The CDR3 is CASSLVGTAFPSYNEQFF. CDR3 DNA: TGTGCCAGCAGCTTAGTGGGGACAGCGTTCCCATCTTACAATGAGCAGTTCTTC. Full variable domain (outside the CDR3, taken from reference TRBV7-6 and TRBJ2-1): GAGVSQSPRYKVTKRGQDVALRCDPISGHVSLYWYRQALGQGPEFLTYFNYEAQQDKSGLPNDRFSAERPEGSISTLTIQRTEQRDSAMYRCASSLVGTAFPSYNEQFFGPGTRLTVL.

This sequence joins TRBV27 and TRBJ2-3, with a tentative D call TRBD2 (6 bases). The germline V gene has CDR1 MNHEY and CDR2 SMNVEV (reference sequence). Trimming stripped 3 bases from V and 0 bases from J, with 13 bases between. The CDR3 loop spans 16 amino acids. CDR3 loop: CASSFTAGISTDTQYF. Written as DNA, the CDR3 is TGTGCCAGCAGTTTTACCGCGGGGATCAGCACAGATACGCAGTATTTT.

The V and J genes are TRBV11-3 and TRBJ1-3; D gene ambiguous. Trimming pared 5 bases from V and 3 bases from J, leaving 8 bases between. CDR1 is SGHNT, CDR2 YENEEA, per germline. CDR3 length: 13 amino acids. CDR3 nucleotides: TGTGCCAGCAGCCGGACTCTTGGAAACACCATATATTTT. Translation: CASSRTLGNTIYF.

This clone was seen a single time. This rearrangement joins TRBV27 to TRBJ1-1; TRBD1 might be the D (6 bases). Germline V gene sequence: CDR1 MNHEY, CDR2 SMNVEV (reference sequence). Trimming took 6 bases from V and 0 from J, leaving 11 bases between them. CDR3 length: 14 amino acids. The CDR3 coding sequence is TGTGCCAGCAGGAAAGACAGGATGAACACTGAAGCTTTCTTT. This encodes CASRKDRMNTEAFF.

This chain joins TRBV6-1 and TRBJ2-1, with 8 bases identical to TRBD2. Losses at the gene ends were 3 bases for V and 8 bases for J; bases not matched to a gene: 9. Germline V gives CDR1 MNHNS, CDR2 SASEGT. There are 15 residues in the CDR3. The CDR3 loop is CASSDPGGAWDEQFF. CDR3 nucleotides: TGTGCCAGCAGTGATCCCGGGGGGGCCTGGGATGAGCAGTTCTTC.

The genes are TRBV27 and TRBJ2-7, with D possibly being TRBD1 (7 bases). Germline CDR1 reads MNHEY; CDR2 reads SMNVEV (reference sequence). The CDR3 spans 15 residues. V was shortened by 9 bases and J by 0 bases, with 18 bases between the two germline ends. The CDR3 is CASSPGGISSYEQYF. CDR3 nucleotides: TGTGCCAGTTCTCCAGGGGGGATTAGCTCCTACGAGCAGTACTTC.

The chain couples TRBV7-7 to TRBJ2-3, with 8 bases identical to TRBD2. V lost 5 bases and J lost 2; bases outside the gene matches: 9. Germline V gene lookup returns CDR1 SSHAT and CDR2 FNYEAQ (reference sequence). This CDR3 comprises 16 residues. Here the CDR3 reads CASSQGLAGSTDTQYF. CDR3 nucleotides: TGTGCCAGCAGCCAGGGGTTAGCGGGATCCACAGATACGCAGTATTTT.

V usage is TRBV5-4 and J usage is TRBJ2-1; D remains ambiguous. V was trimmed by 0 bases and J by 2 bases, leaving 12 bases between them. The CDR3 runs to 16 residues. Per the germline V gene, CDR1 is SGHNT and CDR2 is YYREEE (reference sequence). The CDR3 nucleotides read TGTGCCAGCAGCTTGGGGGTGACTGTTACCTACAATGAGCAGTTCTTC. Amino acid sequence: CASSLGVTVTYNEQFF.

CDR3 residues: CASSRDRSFYTF. In DNA, the CDR3 is TGTGCCAGCAGTAGGGACAGGTCTTTCTACACCTTC. The rearrangement links TRBV6-2 or TRBV6-3 to TRBJ1-2; 8 bases are shared with TRBD1. V lost 5 bases to trimming and J lost 10 bases; unmatched junction nucleotides: 6. This CDR3 spans 12 amino acids. The germline gives CDR1 MNHEY, CDR2 SVGEGT.

The rearrangement links TRBV6-5 to TRBJ1-1, with D possibly being TRBD1 (6 bases). Germline V gene lookup returns CDR1 MNHEY and CDR2 SVGAGI. V was trimmed by 6 bases and J by 4 bases, leaving 15 bases between them. CDR3 length: 14 residues. CDR3 bases: TGTGCCAGCAGGGCAGGGGCGTTTGGCACTGAAGCTTTCTTT. Protein: CASRAGAFGTEAFF.

Note on this clone: The same CDR3 can be traced to other DNA sequences in this sample. This chain links TRBV5-1 with TRBJ1-3; D possibly corresponds to TRBD1 (5 bases). Trimming took off 1 base at V and 4 bases at J, with 12 bases between the two ends. The CDR3 runs 15 residues. CDR1 SGHRS and CDR2 YFSETQ come from the germline V gene. The DNA for the CDR3 is TGCGCCAGCAGCTTGACAGGAGGGCACGGAAACACCATATATTTT. Residues: CASSLTGGHGNTIYF. The full variable domain, in which reference TRBV5-1 and TRBJ1-3 provide the parts outside the CDR3, is KAGVTQTPRYLIKTRGQQVTLSCSPISGHRSVSWYQQTPGQGLQFLFEYFSETQRNKGNFPGRFSGRQFSNSRSEMNVSTLELGDSALYLCASSLTGGHGNTIYFGEGSWLTVV.

The chain links TRBV11-2 to TRBJ1-1, with D uncertain. The V end was cut by 5 bases, the J end by 0 bases, with 13 bases between. The CDR3 consists of 15 residues. Looked up from germline, CDR1 is SGHAT and CDR2 is FQNNGV. The DNA of the CDR3 is TGTGCCAGCAGCCCGACGGGAATTATGAACACTGAAGCTTTCTTT. This translates into CASSPTGIMNTEAFF.

The rearrangement uses TRBV6-2 or TRBV6-3 and TRBJ2-1; 8 nucleotides agree with TRBD2. Germline CDR1 is MNHEY and CDR2 is SVGEGT. J lost 8 bases, V lost 2 bases, and 8 bases had no gene match. The length of the CDR3 is 15 residues. The CDR3 bases are TGTGCCAGCAGTTACACTCGGGGGGGGAGGGATGAGCAGTTCTTC. Its translation: CASSYTRGGRDEQFF.

This CDR3 is CASSFGQGQGYTF. CDR3 sequence (DNA): TGTGCCAGCAGTTTCGGACAGGGTCAGGGCTACACCTTC. The gene calls are TRBV2 and TRBJ1-2; 8 nucleotides match TRBD1. V shed 5 bases and J 8 bases; nucleotides not matched to a gene: 7. CDR3 length: 13 amino acids. CDR1 and CDR2 from the germline V gene are SNHLY and FYNNEI.

The chain combines TRBV9 with TRBJ2-7; possibly TRBD1 for D (6 bases). Trimming removed 6 bases at V and 2 bases at J, with 12 bases between. Germline V CDR1 and CDR2: SGDLS, YYNGEE. This CDR3 contains 13 residues. This CDR3 is CASIQGIPYEQYF. CDR3 coding DNA: TGTGCCAGCATCCAGGGGATACCCTACGAGCAGTACTTC.

The chain is built from TRBV27 and TRBJ1-4; perhaps TRBD1 as D (6 bases). V lost 2 bases to trimming and J lost 5 bases, with 9 bases between them. This CDR3 contains 14 residues. Germline V gives CDR1 MNHEY, CDR2 SMNVEV (reference sequence). The CDR3 is CASSLLGQNEKLFF. The DNA of the CDR3 is TGTGCCAGCAGTTTACTCGGACAGAATGAAAAACTGTTTTTT.

This clone was detected once. The same CDR3 also results from other DNA sequences found in this sample. The chain recombines TRBV6-2 or TRBV6-3 with TRBJ1-2, with D tentatively TRBD1 (6 bases). This CDR3 has 12 residues. The germline gives CDR1 MNHEY, CDR2 SVGEGT. The V and J ends lost 5 bases and 5 bases respectively, with 9 bases between them. The CDR3, as DNA: TGTGCCAGCAGTCTACAGGGATATGGCTACACCTTC. This codes for CASSLQGYGYTF.

This chain connects TRBV3-1 (or the pseudogene TRBV3-2) to TRBJ1-3; D gene unclear. There are 19 residues in the CDR3. V shed 0 bases and J shed 0 bases, with 18 bases lying between them. Per germline, CDR1 LGHDT and CDR2 YNNKEL (reference sequence). CDR3 sequence reads: CASSQDSECIVTSGNTIYF. The CDR3 DNA reads TGTGCCAGCAGCCAAGATAGCGAGTGTATCGTCACCTCTGGAAACACCATATATTTT.